These 26 T cell receptor beta chains share one sample of origin, sequenced in a study of blood T cell repertoires in COVID-19. Some clones are missing from TCRdb's copy, which holds only in-frame ones; the method was immunoSEQ multiplex PCR. The sample lists fewer than 500,000 clones; around 87% were seen once. The sequencing sample was made of PBMCs or T cells enriched from blood (not recorded which). The receptors here all came from a man under 40 who had recovered from COVID-19.

In DNA form, the CDR3 reads TGTGCCAGCAGTGAAGGGACAGCTTACAATCAGCCCCAGCATTTT. Residues: CASSEGTAYNQPQHF. The genes are TRBV6-1 and TRBJ1-5, with D possibly TRBD1 on 6 matching bases. The CDR3 contains 15 residues. The germline CDR1 and CDR2 sequences are MNHNS and SASEGT. The V end lost 1 base, the J end lost 3 bases, and 10 bases lay between the germline ends.

The CDR3 nucleotides are TGCGCCAGCAGTGAGGCGGGGGGGACAGATACGCAGTATTTT. Amino acids: CASSEAGGTDTQYF. The V and J genes are TRBV10-1 and TRBJ2-3, with 9 bases lining up with TRBD2. V was pared by 2 bases and J by 3 bases, with 0 bases of the junction left unmatched. The CDR3 consists of 14 residues. Germline V CDR1 and CDR2: WNHNN, SYGVQD (reference sequence).

The chain employs TRBV7-2 and TRBJ2-5, with a tentative D call TRBD1 (6 bases). Trimming stripped 4 bases from V and 4 bases from J, with 16 bases between. Looked up from germline, CDR1 is SGHTA and CDR2 is FQGNSA. The CDR3 spans 15 residues. The CDR3 loop is CASSSSSTGLETQYF. CDR3 coding DNA: TGTGCCAGCAGCTCCTCCTCGACAGGCTTAGAGACCCAGTACTTC.

The chain uses TRBV7-2 and TRBJ1-5; a weak D match, TRBD1 (6 bases). V was trimmed by 10 bases and J by 0 bases, leaving 13 bases between them. The germline gives CDR1 SGHTA, CDR2 FQGNSA. The CDR3 has 14 residues. The CDR3 region is CATTGSNSNQPQHF. CDR3 nucleotides: TGTGCCACTACAGGGAGCAATAGCAATCAGCCCCAGCATTTT.

The chain has TRBV3-1 (or the pseudogene TRBV3-2) and TRBJ1-5; TRBD1 is a possible D gene (5 bases). CDR3 size: 16 residues. Per germline, CDR1 LGHDT and CDR2 YNNKEL (reference sequence). V shed 2 bases and J shed 7 bases, with 18 bases lying between them. CDR3 nucleotides: TGTGCCAGCAGCCAATGGGGGGGAGGAGTCAACCAGCCCCAGCATTTT. Its translation is CASSQWGGGVNQPQHF.

The sample holds many counts of this clone. The chain employs TRBV30 and TRBJ1-3; D ambiguous. The germline V and J ends were trimmed by 3 bases and 4 bases, with 4 bases remaining between them. The CDR3 length is 11 residues. From germline, CDR1 is GTSNPN and CDR2 SVGIG (reference sequence). CDR3: CAWSIGNTIYF. CDR3 nucleotides: TGTGCCTGGAGCATCGGAAACACCATATATTTT.

The chain uses TRBV29-1 and TRBJ2-7; 8 bases are a match to TRBD1. Germline loops: CDR1 SQVTM, CDR2 ANQGSEA. After removal of 4 bases from V and 4 bases from J, the junction contained 6 bases not matched to a gene. This CDR3 has 13 amino acids. CDR3: CSVVAQGAYEQYF. CDR3 bases: TGCAGCGTTGTGGCTCAGGGGGCTTACGAGCAGTACTTC.

The genes are TRBV3-1 (or the pseudogene TRBV3-2) and TRBJ2-1, with TRBD2 matching over 7 bases. Germline CDR1 is LGHDT and CDR2 is YNNKEL (reference sequence). The CDR3 totals 16 residues. V lost 0 bases, J lost 3 bases, and 5 bases stayed unmatched. The CDR3 reads CASSQESGGYYNEQFF. CDR3 nucleotide sequence: TGTGCCAGCAGCCAAGAGTCGGGGGGATACTACAATGAGCAGTTCTTC.

The chain uses TRBV9 and TRBJ1-1, with a tentative D call TRBD1 (5 bases). The CDR3 extends over 14 amino acids. Trimming stripped 3 bases from V and 5 bases from J, with 14 bases between. CDR1 is SGDLS and CDR2 is YYNGEE in the germline V gene. The CDR3 loop is CASSAGGGRTEAFF. Here the CDR3 DNA reads TGTGCCAGCAGCGCAGGTGGGGGGAGAACTGAAGCTTTCTTT. The variable domain in full, with the rest retrieved from reference TRBV9 and TRBJ1-1, is DSGVTQTPKHLITATGQRVTLRCSPRSGDLSVYWYQQSLDQGLQFLIQYYNGEERAKGNILERFSAQQFPDLHSELNLSSLELGDSALYFCASSAGGGRTEAFFGQGTRLTVV.

The rearrangement links TRBV10-3 to TRBJ1-6; TRBD1 might be the D (6 bases). Trimming took off 10 bases at V and 6 bases at J, with 19 bases between the two ends. The CDR3 has 15 amino acids. Germline CDR1 reads ENHRY; CDR2 reads SYGVKD. The CDR3 reads CATKQGFSGNSPLHF. The CDR3, as DNA: TGTGCCACCAAACAGGGTTTTTCGGGTAATTCACCCCTCCACTTT.

The rearrangement joins TRBV6-5 to TRBJ1-5; no reliable D call. CDR3 length: 13 amino acids. Trimming removed 0 bases from V and 11 bases from J, with 11 bases in between. CDR1 is MNHEY and CDR2 is SVGAGI in the germline V gene. CDR3 nucleotides: TGTGCCAGCAGTTACTCGAAGGGAGAAACCCAGCATTTT. Residues: CASSYSKGETQHF.

The J gene is TRBJ1-1, the V gene TRBV11-2; 11 positions match TRBD1. Germline V gene lookup returns CDR1 SGHAT and CDR2 FQNNGV. CDR3 size: 16 residues. The V gene end was trimmed by 5 bases and the J gene end by 6 bases; junction bases not matched to a gene: 11. The CDR3 protein is CASSIRTGGPFPEAFF. The CDR3 region has the DNA TGTGCCAGCAGCATTAGGACAGGGGGCCCATTTCCTGAAGCTTTCTTT.

The chain has TRBV9 and TRBJ1-3, with D possibly being TRBD1 (5 bases). V dropped 4 bases and J dropped 2 bases, with 22 bases sitting between them. The CDR3 spans 18 residues. Germline V gives CDR1 SGDLS, CDR2 YYNGEE. This CDR3 is CASSTPAFSVGAGNTIYF. CDR3 DNA: TGTGCCAGCAGCACCCCCGCGTTTAGTGTAGGGGCTGGAAACACCATATATTTT.

The chain combines TRBV7-2 with TRBJ2-4; D unclear. The CDR3 is made up of 14 amino acids. The germline V gene encodes CDR1 SGHTA and CDR2 FQGNSA. The V and J ends lost 2 bases and 2 bases respectively, with 7 bases between them. The CDR3 coding sequence is TGTGCCAGCAGCTTATCCAGAACCAAAAACATTCAGTACTTC. It translates to CASSLSRTKNIQYF.

V gene TRBV19 combines with J gene TRBJ2-7; 9 bases match TRBD1. Germline CDR1 and CDR2: LNHDA and SQIVND (reference sequence). J lost 4 bases, V lost 5 bases, and 9 bases had no gene match. The CDR3 consists of 15 residues. The CDR3 spells CASSLPGQGSYEQYF. DNA for the CDR3: TGTGCCAGTAGTCTACCGGGACAGGGTTCTTACGAGCAGTACTTC.

In this sample, this clone turned up once. Written as DNA, the CDR3 is TGCGCCAGCAGCCTTACGGGGGGGAAGAACACTGAAGCTTTCTTT. Translation: CASSLTGGKNTEAFF. V and J are TRBV4-1 and TRBJ1-1, with a weak D call TRBD1 (5 bases). CDR3 length: 15 residues. The V end lost 4 bases, the J end lost 1 base, and 13 bases lay between the germline ends. In germline, CDR1 is MGHRA, CDR2 YSYEKL.

This chain joins TRBV6-5 and TRBJ1-2, with a possible D match to TRBD1 (6 bases). The CDR3 is 14 residues long. Trimming pared 3 bases from V and 4 bases from J, leaving 12 bases between. Per the germline V gene, CDR1 is MNHEY and CDR2 is SVGAGI. The CDR3 DNA reads TGTGCCAGCAGTTATGATGGACAGACCTATGGCTACACCTTC. This gives the protein CASSYDGQTYGYTF.

Comment on this clone: This same CDR3 is encoded by further DNA sequences in the sample. This chain joins TRBV6-5 and TRBJ1-2; 11 bases are shared with TRBD1. Germline loops: CDR1 MNHEY, CDR2 SVGAGI. The CDR3 loop spans 15 amino acids. With V trimmed by 7 bases and J by 3 bases, 7 bases remained unmatched. The CDR3 coding sequence is TGTGCCAGCAAGGCCGGGACAGGGGGGGACTATGGCTACACCTTC. Its protein is CASKAGTGGDYGYTF.

This chain connects TRBV7-3 to TRBJ1-5, with D maybe TRBD1 (5 bases). V dropped 5 bases and J dropped 4 bases, with 12 bases sitting between them. Germline V CDR1 and CDR2: SGHTA, FQGTGA. The CDR3 sequence is 14 residues long. The CDR3 loop reads CASSQAGPNQPQHF. CDR3 in DNA: TGTGCCAGCAGCCAGGCGGGACCTAATCAGCCCCAGCATTTT.

This chain connects TRBV7-6 to TRBJ2-1; D might be TRBD1 (6 bases). The CDR3 extends over 15 amino acids. Per the germline V gene, CDR1 is SGHVS and CDR2 is FNYEAQ. Between the trimmed V and J ends, which lost 3 bases and 1 base, there was a span of 10 bases. This chain's CDR3 is CASSFAGESYNEQFF. For the CDR3, the DNA is TGTGCCAGCAGCTTCGCAGGGGAGTCCTACAATGAGCAGTTCTTC.

The rearrangement joins TRBV25-1 to TRBJ1-1, with D possibly matching TRBD1 (6 bases). This CDR3 has 13 residues. Germline CDR1 MGHDK, CDR2 SYGVNS. Deletions cut 5 bases from V and 4 bases from J, with 11 bases between. For the CDR3, the DNA is TGTGCCAGCAGTTCACAGGGATTCACTGAAGCTTTCTTT. Its translation is CASSSQGFTEAFF.

The V and J genes are TRBV9 and TRBJ2-1; D is undetermined. The CDR3 extends over 16 amino acids. Trimming pared 2 bases from V and 1 base from J, leaving 13 bases between. Germline CDR1 reads SGDLS; CDR2 reads YYNGEE. The CDR3 protein is CASSVGGEPSYNEQFF. The CDR3 DNA is TGTGCCAGCAGCGTTGGTGGAGAGCCTTCCTACAATGAGCAGTTCTTC.

The chain employs TRBV19 and TRBJ1-2; perhaps TRBD1 as D (5 bases). The V end was cut by 2 bases, the J end by 6 bases, with 13 bases between. The CDR3 sequence is 14 residues long. CDR1 and CDR2 (germline): LNHDA, SQIVND (reference sequence). The CDR3 is CASSILRQQDGYTF. For the CDR3, the DNA is TGTGCCAGTAGTATATTAAGACAGCAAGATGGCTACACCTTC.

V and J are TRBV6-1 and TRBJ2-7; D call uncertain. The V gene lost 0 bases and the J gene lost 2 bases, with 5 bases spanning the gap. The CDR3 covers 13 residues. The germline CDR1 and CDR2 sequences are MNHNS and SASEGT. The CDR3 bases are TGTGCCAGCAGTGAAGCGCTAACCTACGAGCAGTACTTC. Translation: CASSEALTYEQYF.

This chain joins TRBV6-5 and TRBJ2-1; 12 bases match TRBD2. V lost 6 bases and J lost 5; bases outside the gene matches: 5. The V gene's germline CDR1 is MNHEY and CDR2 SVGAGI. This CDR3 is 15 amino acids long. The CDR3 DNA sequence: TGTGCCAGCAGGCTAGCGGGGGGGCCGCACAATGAGCAGTTCTTC. It specifies CASRLAGGPHNEQFF.

The V and J genes are TRBV19 and TRBJ1-6, with a weak D call TRBD1 (6 bases). V was shortened by 8 bases and J by 0 bases, with 17 bases between the two germline ends. Germline V gives CDR1 LNHDA, CDR2 SQIVND (reference sequence). The length of the CDR3 is 17 residues. CDR3 nucleotide sequence: TGTGCCAGTTCAAGCGGGACACCAAGCTCCTATAATTCACCCCTCCACTTT. Translating gives CASSSGTPSSYNSPLHF.